These 25 T cell receptor beta chains share one sample of origin, sequenced in a study of T cells after yellow fever vaccination. TCRdb redid the calling of the 5' RACE reads with MiXCR, one entry per CDR3 protein. Counted here are 25,000 to 35,000 distinct CDR3 sequences, about 4.4% occurring once; the ten biggest clones make up roughly half. Sample: CD8+ T cells sorted from PBMCs, taken 5 days after the yellow fever booster vaccination. All receptors derive from a man aged 25-40 years who received the YFV17D yellow fever vaccine.

This clonotype has ten or more counts. The CDR3 loop is CASSPGGNTQYF. In DNA form, the CDR3 reads TGTGCCAGCAGCCCGGGCGGGAATACGCAGTATTTT. The chain links TRBV5-5 to TRBJ2-3, with D possibly matching TRBD2 (6 bases). This CDR3 has 12 amino acids. The germline CDR1 and CDR2 sequences are SGHKS and YYEKEE (reference sequence). V was trimmed by 4 bases and J by 7 bases, leaving 10 bases between them.

Many counts were recorded for this clonotype. The chain joins TRBV12-3 or TRBV12-4 to TRBJ2-7, with TRBD2 matching 7 bases. CDR3 size: 12 residues. With 4 bases clipped from V and 4 bases from J, the junction kept 1 base outside the gene matches. Here the CDR3 DNA reads TGTGCCAGCAGTTCCGGGGGGTACGAGCAGTACTTC. Translation: CASSSGGYEQYF.

Many counts were recorded for this clonotype. CDR3 protein: CASSDEHRANTGELFF. The DNA for the CDR3 is TGTGCCAGCAGTGACGAGCACAGGGCGAACACCGGGGAGCTGTTTTTT. V is TRBV6-1 and J is TRBJ2-2; possible D gene TRBD1, 6 bases. The ends were cut back, 3 bases at V and 0 bases at J, with 11 bases in the middle. This CDR3 has 16 amino acids. Germline lookup yields CDR1 MNHNS and CDR2 SASEGT.

In this sample, this clonotype turned up many times. J is TRBJ2-1 and V is TRBV6-5; 10 nucleotides agree with TRBD1. CDR1 and CDR2 (germline): MNHEY, SVGAGI. The CDR3 covers 14 residues. Trimming took 6 bases from V and 7 from J; bases not matched to a gene: 6. The CDR3 loop reads CASSSTGGWNEQFF. The CDR3 bases are TGTGCCAGCAGCTCGACAGGGGGCTGGAATGAGCAGTTCTTC.

This clonotype was counted ten times or more. CDR3 residues: CASTMGGRDFYNEQFF. CDR3 bases: TGTGCCAGCACGATGGGCGGGAGAGATTTCTACAATGAGCAGTTCTTC. The V and J genes are TRBV12-3 or TRBV12-4 and TRBJ2-1; 7 nucleotides agree with TRBD2. The junction had 12 bases not matched to a gene; V was cut back by 7 bases and J by 3 bases. The CDR3 is made up of 16 amino acids.

This clonotype was seen repeatedly, ten times or more. The V call is TRBV3-1, the J call TRBJ2-7; D is possibly TRBD2 (5 bases). This CDR3 is built from 15 residues. Germline V gene sequence: CDR1 LGHDT, CDR2 YNNKEL (reference sequence). V shed 4 bases and J shed 0 bases, with 13 bases lying between them. CDR3 DNA: TGTGCCAGCAGCCCCCAAGACTATCTCTCCTACGAGCAGTACTTC. This codes for CASSPQDYLSYEQYF.

Regarding this clonotype: A read error may be the cause here, since a much bigger clone is one base away. This chain uses TRBV20-1 with TRBJ1-2; D is perhaps TRBD1 (6 bases). The CDR3 length is 13 residues. Germline assignment: CDR1 DFQATT and CDR2 SNEGSKA (reference sequence). As DNA, the CDR3 is TGCTGTGCTCAAGAGGGGGATCGGTATGGCTACACCTTC. Its translation: CCAQEGDRYGYTF.

By share, this clonotype counts as medium-sized. The V and J genes are TRBV3-1 and TRBJ2-1; 7 bases map to TRBD2. There are 15 residues in the CDR3. V dropped 0 bases and J dropped 13; count of bases not matched to a gene: 12. Per the germline V gene, CDR1 is LGHDT and CDR2 is YNNKEL (reference sequence). Here the CDR3 reads CASSQESGLERKQFF. CDR3 DNA sequence: TGTGCCAGCAGCCAAGAATCCGGACTAGAACGGAAACAGTTCTTC.

This clonotype has at least ten counts. The V gene is TRBV6-4, the J gene TRBJ2-7; D unclear. The germline CDR1 and CDR2 sequences are MRHNA and SNTAGT. With 9 bases removed from V and 2 bases from J, the gap between germline ends came to 8 bases. The CDR3 sequence is 11 residues long. This CDR3 is CARTLAYEQYF. The CDR3 DNA sequence: TGTGCCAGAACCCTGGCCTACGAGCAGTACTTC.

This clonotype showed up many times. The genes are TRBV3-1 and TRBJ1-1, with D perhaps matching TRBD1 (5 bases). This CDR3 is built from 11 residues. V dropped 3 bases and J dropped 6 bases, with 5 bases sitting between them. Germline V gene data show CDR1 as LGHDT and CDR2 as YNNKEL (reference sequence). CDR3 sequence (DNA): TGTGCCAGCAGCCAGGGACCTGAAGCTTTCTTT. Its translation: CASSQGPEAFF.

This clonotype was seen repeatedly, ten times or more. This rearrangement joins TRBV15 to TRBJ2-2, with 9 positions matching TRBD1. After removal of 7 bases from V and 2 bases from J, the junction contained 5 bases not matched to a gene. CDR3 size: 15 residues. Germline lookup yields CDR1 LNHNV and CDR2 YYDKDF (reference sequence). The CDR3 here is CATTGQGHNTGELFF. The CDR3 DNA sequence: TGTGCCACCACGGGACAGGGCCATAACACCGGGGAGCTGTTTTTT.

The sample holds many counts of this clonotype. The chain combines TRBV6-2 or TRBV6-3 with TRBJ2-1; 7 nucleotides agree with TRBD2. Looked up from germline, CDR1 is MNHEY and CDR2 is SVGEGT. Losses at the gene ends were 0 bases for V and 0 bases for J; bases not matched to a gene: 2. The length of the CDR3 is 16 residues. The CDR3 DNA is TGTGCCAGCAGTTACTCGACGGGAGGCTCCTACAATGAGCAGTTCTTC. This codes for CASSYSTGGSYNEQFF.

V gene TRBV6-1 combines with J gene TRBJ2-1, with unresolved D. The ends were cut back, 6 bases at V and 0 bases at J, with 9 bases in the middle. There are 14 residues in the CDR3. Germline V lookup: CDR1 MNHNS, CDR2 SASEGT. CDR3 protein: CASSLESSYNEQFF. CDR3 bases: TGTGCCAGCAGCCTAGAGAGCTCCTACAATGAGCAGTTCTTC.

This clonotype was observed at least ten times. The gene calls are TRBV27 and TRBJ2-1, with D unclear. V lost 6 bases, J lost 9 bases, and 15 bases lay in between. The CDR3 runs 13 residues. Looked up from germline, CDR1 is MNHEY and CDR2 is SMNVEV (reference sequence). This CDR3 is CASRAPPGLEQFF. In DNA form, the CDR3 reads TGTGCCAGCAGGGCCCCCCCGGGTCTTGAGCAGTTCTTC.

This clonotype was detected many times. This rearrangement joins TRBV5-1 to TRBJ2-5, with TRBD2 as a possible D gene (5 bases). This CDR3 comprises 14 residues. V was cut by 2 bases and J by 2 bases, with 10 bases left in between. Germline V gene data show CDR1 as SGHRS and CDR2 as YFSETQ. The CDR3 loop reads CASSFSGLQETQYF. The CDR3, as DNA: TGCGCCAGCAGCTTTTCAGGACTGCAAGAGACCCAGTACTTC.

This clonotype was picked up many times. In DNA form, the CDR3 reads TGCAGCTCAACCCGGGACGACTCTGGAAACACCATATATTTT. The encoded protein is CSSTRDDSGNTIYF. The V call is TRBV29-1, the J call TRBJ1-3; maybe TRBD1 (5 bases). The CDR3 consists of 14 residues. The germline V and J ends were trimmed by 8 bases and 0 bases, with 14 bases remaining between them. Germline values: CDR1 SQVTM, CDR2 ANQGSEA.

Comment on this clonotype: This sequence may be a read error, since a much larger clone differs from it by one base. The conserved phenylalanine or tryptophan normally closing the CDR3 is absent here, so this likely arose from a read error. This sequence joins TRBV20-1 and TRBJ2-3, with TRBD2 identical over 8 bases. The CDR3 spans 15 residues. Germline V CDR1 and CDR2: DFQATT, SNEGSKA (reference sequence). Unmatched junction bases numbered 7, after V lost 5 bases and J lost 0 bases. In DNA form, the CDR3 reads TGCAGTGCTCCTTTGGCGGGAGGAAGCACAGATACGCAGTATTCT. Residues: CSAPLAGGSTDTQYS.

This clonotype was seen at least ten times. The chain carries TRBV2 and TRBJ2-7; TRBD2 might be the D (8 bases). This CDR3 is 15 amino acids long. Germline-derived CDR1 and CDR2 are SNHLY and FYNNEI. V shed 7 bases and J shed 1 base, with 17 bases lying between them. CDR3 amino acids: CASTGGGQNSYEQYF. The CDR3 coding sequence is TGTGCCAGCACGGGGGGGGGACAGAATTCCTACGAGCAGTACTTC.

This clonotype appeared many times. The rearrangement joins TRBV20-1 to TRBJ1-1; D gene ambiguous. V was pared by 1 base and J by 7 bases, with 7 bases between. This CDR3 region has 11 residues. The germline V gene has CDR1 DFQATT and CDR2 SNEGSKA (reference sequence). The CDR3 DNA follows: TGCAGTGCTAGAGTCCGGGGTGAAGCTTTCTTT. Translating it yields CSARVRGEAFF.

This clonotype was seen repeatedly, ten times or more. V usage is TRBV5-1 and J usage is TRBJ2-1; maybe TRBD1 (6 bases). This CDR3 contains 12 residues. Trimming removed 7 bases at V and 7 bases at J, with 12 bases between. Per the germline V gene, CDR1 is SGHRS and CDR2 is YFSETQ. The CDR3 sequence is CASLGQINEQFF. DNA of the CDR3: TGCGCCAGCCTCGGACAGATAAATGAGCAGTTCTTC.

This clonotype was recorded many times. The chain couples TRBV5-4 to TRBJ2-7; perhaps TRBD2 as D (5 bases). This CDR3 has 15 residues. The germline V and J ends were trimmed by 5 bases and 7 bases, with 22 bases remaining between them. Germline V lookup: CDR1 SGHNT, CDR2 YYREEE (reference sequence). The CDR3 reads CASSQKQIATGEQYF. The CDR3 DNA sequence: TGTGCCAGCAGTCAGAAACAGATAGCGACGGGGGAGCAGTACTTC. The complete variable domain, with remaining parts taken from reference TRBV5-4 and TRBJ2-7, reads ETGVTQSPTHLIKTRGQQVTLRCSSQSGHNTVSWYQQALGQGPQFIFQYYREEENGRGNFPPRFSGLQFPNYSSELNVNALELDDSALYLCASSQKQIATGEQYFGPGTRLTVT.

This clonotype was observed at least ten times. This chain links TRBV7-2 with TRBJ2-7, with D perhaps given as TRBD1 or TRBD2 (5 bases each). Germline assignment: CDR1 SGHTA and CDR2 FQGNSA. V dropped 2 bases and J dropped 0 bases, with 11 bases sitting between them. This CDR3 is built from 15 residues. DNA for the CDR3: TGTGCCAGCAGCTTATTAGAGGGGAGCTCCTACGAGCAGTACTTC. It translates to CASSLLEGSSYEQYF.

This clonotype was seen at least ten times. The chain is built from TRBV9 and TRBJ1-6, with D maybe TRBD1 (6 bases). The germline V and J ends were trimmed by 3 bases and 10 bases, with 17 bases remaining between them. This CDR3 comprises 15 residues. Per the germline V gene, CDR1 is SGDLS and CDR2 is YYNGEE. The CDR3 DNA follows: TGTGCCAGCAGCGAGGGTAGGGGGGCGCGCTCACCCCTCCACTTT. Its translation: CASSEGRGARSPLHF.

The sample holds many counts of this clonotype. V is TRBV27 and J is TRBJ2-2; D ambiguous. Germline V gives CDR1 MNHEY, CDR2 SMNVEV (reference sequence). Trimming removed 3 bases at V and 6 bases at J, with 5 bases between. This CDR3 comprises 12 residues. The CDR3 loop reads CASSFGAGELFF. CDR3 sequence (DNA): TGTGCCAGCAGTTTTGGTGCCGGGGAGCTGTTTTTT.

In this sample, this clonotype turned up many times. The chain is built from TRBV20-1 and TRBJ2-7; 10 positions agree with TRBD2. Germline CDR1 reads DFQATT; CDR2 reads SNEGSKA (reference sequence). CDR3 length equals 14 residues. The trim removed 0 bases at V and 3 bases at J, leaving 2 bases unmatched. The CDR3 sequence is CSARDTSGNYEQYF. DNA of the CDR3: TGCAGTGCTAGAGATACTAGCGGGAACTACGAGCAGTACTTC.